This T cell receptor beta chain derives from a study of OX40 agonist ivuxolimab in advanced cancers. Across the whole study: Previous treatment with anti-PD-1, anti-PD-L1 or anti-CTLA-4 therapy was allowed; approximately 40% had received some. Study results and caveats: Individuals who were partial responders at 0.1-3.0 mg/kg had clonal expansion that ranked among the lowest. With doses of 0.1 to 3.0 mg/kg, CD4+ and CD8+ blood T cells had undergone clonal expansion by week 6.

About this clone itself: What it recognizes is unknown.

Autoimmune disease history or systemic immunosuppression was exclusionary. The data were produced by immunoSEQ multiplex PCR, yet TCRdb's version contains in-frame clones alone and is incomplete. This table has 100,000 to 150,000 clones, 93% appearing once. This CDR3 comprises 15 residues. V lost 6 bases, J lost 1 base, and 13 bases lay in between. Per the germline V gene, CDR1 is MNHNY and CDR2 is SVGAGI (reference sequence). The chain joins TRBV6-6 to TRBJ2-1, with D possibly being TRBD1 (5 bases). The sequences come from CD4+ or CD8+ T cells sorted from blood, collected in a trial of the OX40 agonist ivuxolimab. The clonotype originates from an adult with an advanced solid tumor such as melanoma, head and neck, liver or kidney cancer. This CDR3 is CASRERQSSYNEQFF. Here the CDR3 DNA reads TGTGCCAGCAGGGAAAGACAGAGTTCCTACAATGAGCAGTTCTTC.